The 32 T cell receptor beta chains given below trace back to one sample, sequenced in a study of shared T cell receptors in the human thymus. Sequencing used immunoSEQ multiplex PCR; TCRdb keeps in-frame clones, though not all of them. The sample carries approximately 730,000 clones, approximately 83% recorded once. In addition, the sample was reused for a study of human thymus T cells.

The sample consisted of thymocytes. The receptor source for this set is a girl younger than two with a congenital heart defect.

The chain couples TRBV27 to TRBJ2-7, with TRBD2 identical over 12 bases. The V and J ends lost 6 bases and 5 bases, in that order; junction bases with no gene match: 8. CDR1 is MNHEY, CDR2 SMNVEV, per germline (reference sequence). The CDR3 has 15 amino acids. The CDR3: CASSRTSGGRDEQYF. The CDR3 region has the DNA TGTGCCAGCAGCCGAACTAGCGGGGGGCGTGACGAGCAGTACTTC.

This clone was detected only once. V usage is TRBV25-1 and J usage is TRBJ1-1; the match to TRBD1 covers 7 bases. Germline values: CDR1 MGHDK, CDR2 SYGVNS. The trim removed 3 bases at V and 4 bases at J, leaving 14 bases unmatched. This CDR3 is 17 amino acids long. CDR3 sequence (DNA): TGTGCCAGCAGTGACGCCAGACTGACAGGGTATCTCACTGAAGCTTTCTTT. Encoded protein: CASSDARLTGYLTEAFF.

V and J are TRBV12-5 and TRBJ2-2; 9 bases fit TRBD1. J was trimmed by 5 bases and V by 6 bases; bases with no gene match: 10. The CDR3 loop spans 16 amino acids. Per the germline V gene, CDR1 is LGHNT and CDR2 is FRNRAP. The CDR3 DNA follows: TGTGCTAGTGGCCATCGTGGACAGGGGTTTACCGGGGAGCTGTTTTTT. Translation gives CASGHRGQGFTGELFF.

This rearrangement joins TRBV6-6 to TRBJ2-7, with TRBD1 identical over 9 bases. J was trimmed by 4 bases and V by 5 bases; bases with no gene match: 9. CDR3 length: 15 residues. Germline CDR1 MNHNY, CDR2 SVGAGI (reference sequence). In DNA form, the CDR3 reads TGTGCCAGCAGTGCCCGGGACAGGGCGTCATACGAGCAGTACTTC. Translating gives CASSARDRASYEQYF.

This chain joins TRBV4-1 and TRBJ1-4; D remains unclear. CDR1 is MGHRA, CDR2 YSYEKL, per germline. The CDR3 spans 17 residues. V shed 8 bases and J shed 3 bases, with 22 bases lying between them. CDR3 residues: CASYPQVAGLSNEKLFF. CDR3 coding DNA: TGCGCCAGCTACCCCCAAGTAGCGGGTCTATCTAATGAAAAACTGTTTTTT.

J is TRBJ2-3 and V is TRBV5-1, with 12 bases fitting TRBD2. The CDR3 is made up of 19 amino acids. From germline, CDR1 is SGHRS and CDR2 YFSETQ. Germline trimming cut 0 bases from V and 1 base from J; bases unmatched to any gene: 9. CDR3 in DNA: TGCGCCAGCAGCTTGGGACCTAGCGGGGGGGTTCAACGCACAGATACGCAGTATTTT. Protein: CASSLGPSGGVQRTDTQYF.

This chain joins TRBV6-5 and TRBJ2-5; 9 positions agree with TRBD1. The CDR3 extends over 14 amino acids. Trimming cost V 7 bases and J 7 bases; bases outside gene matches: 10. Germline V gene sequence: CDR1 MNHEY, CDR2 SVGAGI. This chain's CDR3 is CASNYGTGIGTQYF. The CDR3 region has the DNA TGTGCCAGCAATTATGGGACAGGGATCGGGACCCAGTACTTC.

The chain recombines TRBV9 with TRBJ2-3, with TRBD2 identical over 14 bases. The CDR3 sequence is 19 residues long. J lost 6 bases, V lost 4 bases, and 16 bases had no gene match. The germline V gene has CDR1 SGDLS and CDR2 YYNGEE. This CDR3 is CASSPHSGLAGGLMDTQYF. The CDR3 DNA reads as TGTGCCAGCAGCCCTCACTCTGGACTAGCGGGGGGCCTAATGGATACGCAGTATTTT.

This clone has only one observation. The chain uses TRBV19 and TRBJ1-1; a possible D gene is TRBD1 (6 bases). CDR3 length: 14 residues. CDR1 LNHDA and CDR2 SQIVND come from the germline V gene (reference sequence). V was shortened by 5 bases and J by 1 base, with 11 bases between the two germline ends. CDR3 nucleotides: TGTGCCAGTAGTTCACAGGGTAGGAACACTGAAGCTTTCTTT. It translates to CASSSQGRNTEAFF.

The CDR3 DNA is TGTGCCAGCAGTGAGGCAGGTCTATACGAGCAGTACTTC. Its translation is CASSEAGLYEQYF. J is TRBJ2-7 and V is TRBV25-1, with D unresolved. CDR3 length equals 13 residues. The V end lost 3 bases, the J end lost 4 bases, and 10 bases lay between the germline ends. CDR1 is MGHDK, CDR2 SYGVNS, per germline.

The chain is built from TRBV7-9 and TRBJ1-2; 9 nucleotides line up with TRBD1. The CDR3 is 15 amino acids. Germline CDR1 reads SEHNR; CDR2 reads FQNEAQ (reference sequence). The J segment lost 1 base and the V segment lost 6 bases, leaving 6 bases of the junction unmatched. CDR3 protein: CASRGDREDNYGYTF. The CDR3 region has the DNA TGTGCCAGCAGGGGGGACAGGGAAGATAACTATGGCTACACCTTC.

The V and J genes are TRBV12-5 and TRBJ2-2, with no clear D. The CDR3 is made up of 17 amino acids. Between the trimmed V and J ends, which lost 2 bases and 4 bases, there was a span of 17 bases. Germline V gene lookup returns CDR1 LGHNT and CDR2 FRNRAP. The chain's CDR3 is CASGLRPPAEVTGELFF. The CDR3, as DNA: TGTGCTAGTGGTTTGAGACCTCCGGCCGAGGTCACCGGGGAGCTGTTTTTT.

The chain is built from TRBV6-6 and TRBJ1-1, with no clear D. This CDR3 has 12 amino acids. The V and J ends lost 0 bases and 6 bases respectively, with 5 bases between them. The germline V gene encodes CDR1 MNHNY and CDR2 SVGAGI (reference sequence). Here the CDR3 reads CASSYSGAEAFF. Written as DNA, the CDR3 is TGTGCCAGCAGTTACTCCGGAGCTGAAGCTTTCTTT.

This clone was detected a few times. The chain has TRBV2 and TRBJ2-1; D possibly corresponds to TRBD1 (6 bases). This CDR3 spans 14 amino acids. Trimming removed 3 bases at V and 7 bases at J, with 13 bases between. Germline V gives CDR1 SNHLY, CDR2 FYNNEI. CDR3: CASSERGRENEQFF. The CDR3 nucleotides read TGTGCCAGCAGTGAGAGGGGGAGAGAAAATGAGCAGTTCTTC. Looking up the rest from reference TRBV2 and TRBJ2-1 gives the full variable domain: EPEVTQTPSHQVTQMGQEVILRCVPISNHLYFYWYRQILGQKVEFLVSFYNNEISEKSEIFDDQFSVERPDGSNFTLKIRSTKLEDSAMYFCASSERGRENEQFFGPGTRLTVL.

This chain uses TRBV27 with TRBJ1-4; 9 bases are a match to TRBD1. The CDR3 runs to 15 residues. Trimming removed 5 bases from V and 8 bases from J; junction bases left unmatched: 9. Germline V gives CDR1 MNHEY, CDR2 SMNVEV (reference sequence). CDR3 protein: CASSRIQGAEEKLFF. For the CDR3, the DNA is TGTGCCAGCAGTCGGATACAGGGGGCGGAAGAAAAACTGTTTTTT.

The V call is TRBV5-6, the J call TRBJ1-1, with 9 bases fitting TRBD1. Germline V gives CDR1 SGHDT, CDR2 YYEEEE. This CDR3 contains 15 residues. With 6 bases clipped from V and 3 bases from J, the junction kept 9 bases outside the gene matches. The CDR3 region has the DNA TGTGCCAGCAAACAGGGGGCCGGGTGGGACACTGAAGCTTTCTTT. Translation: CASKQGAGWDTEAFF.

The chain links TRBV18 to TRBJ1-1, with D perhaps matching TRBD1 (5 bases). Per the germline V gene, CDR1 is KGHSH and CDR2 is LQKENI. Trimming stripped 3 bases from V and 1 base from J, with 15 bases between. This CDR3 spans 16 amino acids. The CDR3 loop is CASSPLSRTGNTEAFF. Written as DNA, the CDR3 is TGTGCCAGCTCACCCCTATCTCGTACAGGGAACACTGAAGCTTTCTTT.

The gene calls are TRBV6-5 and TRBJ1-1; tentatively, D is TRBD1 (5 bases). The CDR3 runs 14 residues. CDR1 MNHEY and CDR2 SVGAGI come from the germline V gene. V lost 2 bases to trimming and J lost 4 bases, with 11 bases between them. For the CDR3, the DNA is TGTGCCAGCAGTTACGATCGACAGAGCACTGAAGCTTTCTTT. Encoded protein: CASSYDRQSTEAFF.

The chain recombines TRBV6-1 with TRBJ1-2, with 9 nucleotides matching TRBD1. The junction had 6 bases not matched to a gene; V was cut back by 6 bases and J by 4 bases. This CDR3 has 14 amino acids. Per the germline V gene, CDR1 is MNHNS and CDR2 is SASEGT. The CDR3: CASRDRGDCYGYTF. In DNA, the CDR3 is TGTGCCAGCAGGGACAGGGGCGATTGCTATGGCTACACCTTC.

The rearrangement uses TRBV6-5 and TRBJ2-3, with D uncertain. Trimming left V 5 bases short and J 5 bases short, with 8 bases between. The CDR3 covers 12 residues. In germline, CDR1 is MNHEY, CDR2 SVGAGI. In DNA form, the CDR3 reads TGTGCCAGCAGTCGAGACTTAGATACGCAGTATTTT. Amino acid sequence: CASSRDLDTQYF.

In its sample, this clone was seen once. J is TRBJ1-1 and V is TRBV11-1; the D is unclear. Trimming left V 5 bases short and J 0 bases short, with 13 bases between. Germline-derived CDR1 and CDR2 are SGHAT and FQDESV (reference sequence). The CDR3 totals 15 residues. The CDR3, as DNA: TGTGCCAGCAGCCCACCACAGAGTATGAACACTGAAGCTTTCTTT. Its protein product is CASSPPQSMNTEAFF.

V usage is TRBV2 and J usage is TRBJ1-5; TRBD1 matches 12 bases. CDR1 SNHLY and CDR2 FYNNEI come from the germline V gene. The length of the CDR3 is 19 residues. Losses at the gene ends were 5 bases for V and 0 bases for J; bases not matched to a gene: 11. The CDR3 region has the DNA TGTGCCAGCAGTTCCGGGACAGGGGGCTACAATTATAGCAATCAGCCCCAGCATTTT. Encoded protein: CASSSGTGGYNYSNQPQHF.

This chain connects TRBV5-1 to TRBJ1-2; D is ambiguous. The germline CDR1 and CDR2 sequences are SGHRS and YFSETQ. V lost 3 bases and J lost 3, with 15 bases in between. The CDR3 is 15 amino acids. CDR3 coding DNA: TGCGCCAGCAGCTCGCAAAGCCACGCGGACTATGGCTACACCTTC. It specifies CASSSQSHADYGYTF.

This clone has just one count. The chain links TRBV10-1 to TRBJ1-1, with 8 bases lining up with TRBD1. The CDR3 spans 14 residues. V was clipped by 7 bases and J by 4 bases; unmatched bases: 8. Germline V gives CDR1 WNHNN, CDR2 SYGVQD (reference sequence). CDR3 DNA: TGCGCCAGCAACCGGGACAGGACGGCCACTGAAGCTTTCTTT. This codes for CASNRDRTATEAFF.

The V call is TRBV18, the J call TRBJ1-2; no clear D gene. The CDR3 extends over 14 amino acids. V lost 6 bases and J lost 2, with 13 bases in between. From germline, CDR1 is KGHSH and CDR2 LQKENI. CDR3 amino acids: CASSEPRRNYGYTF. The DNA of the CDR3 is TGTGCCAGCTCCGAGCCCCGTCGGAACTATGGCTACACCTTC.

The chain has TRBV6-5 and TRBJ1-2; 7 bases are a match to TRBD1. V was pared by 6 bases and J by 8 bases, with 12 bases of the junction left unmatched. The germline CDR1 and CDR2 sequences are MNHEY and SVGAGI. The CDR3 is 14 residues long. The CDR3 here is CASSHRGQGGGYTF. The CDR3 DNA reads as TGTGCCAGCAGCCACAGGGGACAAGGAGGAGGCTACACCTTC.

This clone was found a few times. The CDR3: CASVGRDPEAFF. CDR3 bases: TGTGCCAGTGTTGGGCGAGACCCTGAAGCTTTCTTT. The J gene is TRBJ1-1, the V gene TRBV19; D is unclear. The germline CDR1 and CDR2 sequences are LNHDA and SQIVND (reference sequence). V gave up 8 bases and J gave up 6 bases, with 13 bases separating them. This CDR3 has 12 amino acids.

The chain has TRBV18 and TRBJ2-7; no clear D. TRBJ2-5 matches the DNA end more closely, so the J call is doubtful. The germline V gene encodes CDR1 KGHSH and CDR2 LQKENI. This CDR3 region has 13 residues. CDR3 sequence reads: CASSPVLAETQYF. The DNA for the CDR3 is TGTGCCAGCTCACCAGTTTTGGCGGAGACCCAGTACTTC.

The V call is TRBV7-9, the J call TRBJ1-2; D call uncertain. The germline CDR1 and CDR2 sequences are SEHNR and FQNEAQ (reference sequence). Trimming left V 5 bases short and J 0 bases short, with 22 bases between. The CDR3 contains 18 residues. CDR3 amino acids: CASSRPVWHPNPNYGYTF. The DNA of the CDR3 is TGTGCCAGCAGCCGCCCCGTTTGGCACCCAAATCCTAACTATGGCTACACCTTC.

The rearrangement uses TRBV19 and TRBJ1-2; TRBD1 aligns across 8 bases. After removal of 7 bases from V and 2 bases from J, the junction contained 3 bases not matched to a gene. Per germline, CDR1 LNHDA and CDR2 SQIVND (reference sequence). The CDR3 has 13 residues. The CDR3 loop is CASIGTGNYGYTF. The CDR3 DNA reads as TGTGCCAGTATTGGGACAGGAAACTATGGCTACACCTTC.

This chain uses TRBV15 with TRBJ1-2; D gene ambiguous. Germline V gene sequence: CDR1 LNHNV, CDR2 YYDKDF (reference sequence). V lost 8 bases, J lost 6 bases, and 10 bases lay in between. The CDR3 extends over 11 amino acids. CDR3 sequence (DNA): TGTGCCACCCCGGGTCCGGATGGCTACACCTTC. Its translation is CATPGPDGYTF. The full variable domain, rest sourced from reference TRBV15 and TRBJ1-2, is DAMVIQNPRYQVTQFGKPVTLSCSQTLNHNVMYWYQQKSSQAPKLLFHYYDKDFNNEADTPDNFQSRRPNTSFCFLDIRSPGLGDTAMYLCATPGPDGYTFGSGTRLTVV.

This chain uses TRBV11-2 with TRBJ1-1; the match to TRBD1 covers 7 bases. The CDR3 spans 16 residues. Trimming removed 6 bases from V and 4 bases from J; junction bases left unmatched: 14. The germline CDR1 and CDR2 sequences are SGHAT and FQNNGV. CDR3 coding DNA: TGTGCCAGCAGAGCAGGACAGGCTGGAGGTGGCACTGAAGCTTTCTTT. Protein product: CASRAGQAGGGTEAFF. The full variable domain, its missing parts supplied by reference TRBV11-2 and TRBJ1-1, is EAGVAQSPRYKIIEKRQSVAFWCNPISGHATLYWYQQILGQGPKLLIQFQNNGVVDDSQLPKDRFSAERLKGVDSTLKIQPAKLEDSAVYLCASRAGQAGGGTEAFFGQGTRLTVV.